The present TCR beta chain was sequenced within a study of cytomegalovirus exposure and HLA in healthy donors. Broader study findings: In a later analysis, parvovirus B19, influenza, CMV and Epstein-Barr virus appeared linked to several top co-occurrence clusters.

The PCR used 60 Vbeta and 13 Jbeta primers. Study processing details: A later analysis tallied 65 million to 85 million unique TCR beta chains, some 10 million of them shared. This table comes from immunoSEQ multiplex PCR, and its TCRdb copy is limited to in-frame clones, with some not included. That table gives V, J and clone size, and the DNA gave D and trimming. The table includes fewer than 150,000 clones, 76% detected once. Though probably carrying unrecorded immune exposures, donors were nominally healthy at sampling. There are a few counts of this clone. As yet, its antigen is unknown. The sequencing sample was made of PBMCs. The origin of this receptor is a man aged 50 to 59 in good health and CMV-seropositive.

In nucleotides, the CDR3 is TGTGCCAGCAGCTTAGGGGGACAGTTAGCTAACTATGGCTACACCTTC. Translated: CASSLGGQLANYGYTF. V usage is TRBV7-6 and J usage is TRBJ1-2, with 7 positions matching TRBD1. This CDR3 contains 16 residues. CDR1 is SGHVS, CDR2 FNYEAQ, per germline. J gave up 0 bases and V 1 base, and 5 bases lay outside the gene matches.